This T cell receptor beta chain came from a study of T cells in Graves' hyperthyroidism and ophthalmopathy. Study details: Peripheral blood was drawn at first diagnosis, prior to all treatment.

Study-wide points: Also found in blood were most expanded thyroid clonotypes above 0.001. Classification by a 13 V-J model distinguished ophthalmopathy from stable hyperthyroidism.

Amplification of TCR beta CDR3 regions was performed using RNA transcripts as template. The HTBI primer set served for first-round RT-PCR of the TCR CDR3. TCRdb ran MiXCR on the multiplex PCR reads and lists one entry per CDR3 protein. The sample carries over 650,000 distinct CDR3 sequences, about 16% recorded once. The V gene's germline CDR1 is LNHDA and CDR2 SQIVND (reference sequence). The V gene end was trimmed by 5 bases and the J gene end by 5 bases; junction bases not matched to a gene: 11. The CDR3 extends over 16 amino acids. Note on this clonotype: Antigen specificity is unknown.

The study based diagnoses on clinical symptoms, serum thyroxine and TRAb, thyroid ultrasound and orbital computed tomography. Sequenced: blood. The source is a man between 18 and 35 years old with Graves' hyperthyroidism. This chain links TRBV19 with TRBJ2-5; TRBD2 aligns across 10 bases. CDR3 sequence: CASSWGGAGGRETQYF. The CDR3 DNA is TGTGCCAGTAGTTGGGGGGGAGCGGGAGGGCGGGAGACCCAGTACTTC.